The entry below gives a single T cell receptor (beta chain) sequence along with its context. TCRdb recomputed calls from the RT-PCR reads with MiXCR, one row per CDR3 protein. Of more than 600,000 distinct CDR3 sequences in the sample, 12% to 15% were seen once. The CDR3 runs 11 residues. Between the trimmed V and J ends, which lost 2 bases and 10 bases, there was a span of 6 bases. Germline V lookup: CDR1 MNHEY, CDR2 SVGEGT. This chain joins TRBV6-2 or TRBV6-3 and TRBJ2-4, with D uncertain. Sequencing was carried out using memory CD4+ T cells from blood. This receptor was taken from a female donor in good health, serving as a healthy control. Here the CDR3 reads CASSYGIIQYF. The CDR3 DNA reads as TGTGCCAGCAGTTACGGGATAATTCAGTACTTC.